This TCR beta chain was profiled in a study of regulatory T cells in long-lasting Graves disease. Described time point: newly diagnosed GD, antithyroid drugs for less than 3 months. RNA extracted from PBMCs served as the sequencing template. Sequencing libraries for TCR beta were prepared with iRepertoire HTBI primers and Arm-PCR of CDR3 regions. Via MiXCR, TCRdb re-called the multiplex PCR reads, giving one row per CDR3 protein. The sample has 370,000 or so distinct CDR3 sequences, around 15% seen once. A note on this clonotype: Only one base separates this from a far larger clonotype, so it likely reflects a read error.

The sample also formed part of further work on T cells in Graves' hyperthyroidism and ophthalmopathy.

This TCR derives from a woman younger than 30 with Graves disease. Sequenced here: peripheral blood mononuclear cells (PBMCs), sampled at new diagnosis, from a patient treated with antithyroid drugs.

The CDR3 DNA reads TGTGCCAGCAGTGATTTTGGGACAGGTTCAGATACGCAGTATTTT. Amino acids: CASSDFGTGSDTQYF. The chain has TRBV12-3 or TRBV12-4 and TRBJ2-3; TRBD1 matches 8 bases. The CDR3 is made up of 15 amino acids. The J segment lost 4 bases and the V segment lost 5 bases, leaving 8 bases of the junction unmatched.